A single sample is the source of the 10 T cell receptor beta chains below, sequenced in a study of STAT5B mutations in CD4+ large granular lymphocyte leukemia. Sequenced by immunoSEQ multiplex PCR; TCRdb stores in-frame clones only, minus some. The sample holds 7,400 or so clones, approximately 83% seen once. The specimen sequenced was PBMCs. The receptors derive from a woman aged 55-75 years with CD4+ T-cell large granular lymphocyte leukemia.

The J gene is TRBJ2-3, the V gene TRBV5-1; possibly TRBD1 for D (8 bases). V was trimmed by 0 bases and J by 0 bases, leaving 17 bases between them. The CDR3 contains 18 residues. The germline V gene encodes CDR1 SGHRS and CDR2 YFSETQ. CDR3 in DNA: TGCGCCAGCAGCTTGGGACAGGGGAGTAGCGGGAGCACAGATACGCAGTATTTT. Its translation: CASSLGQGSSGSTDTQYF.

This clone has only a few counts. The J gene is TRBJ1-1, the V gene TRBV19; weak D call: TRBD1 (5 bases). Germline V gives CDR1 LNHDA, CDR2 SQIVND (reference sequence). Trimming removed 5 bases at V and 6 bases at J, with 16 bases between. The CDR3 runs to 14 residues. This CDR3 reads CASSPRREAAEAFF. The CDR3, as DNA: TGTGCCAGTAGTCCCCGCAGGGAGGCCGCTGAAGCTTTCTTT.

This clone was recorded a few times. The chain joins TRBV7-6 to TRBJ1-1; D is undetermined. From germline, CDR1 is SGHVS and CDR2 FNYEAQ. This CDR3 comprises 16 residues. V was clipped by 1 base and J by 2 bases, with 14 bases between them. CDR3: CASSLGLLSSNTEAFF. In DNA, the CDR3 is TGTGCCAGCAGCTTAGGATTGCTTTCCAGCAACACTGAAGCTTTCTTT.

This chain uses TRBV10-3 with TRBJ1-2, with TRBD1 identical over 10 bases. This CDR3 contains 12 residues. J gave up 6 bases and V 9 bases, and 4 bases lay outside the gene matches. Germline V gene data show CDR1 as ENHRY and CDR2 as SYGVKD. The DNA of the CDR3 is TGTGCCATAGACAGGGGGCGGGATGGCTACACCTTC. Residues: CAIDRGRDGYTF.

This clone appeared a single time. The genes are TRBV27 and TRBJ2-7, with 12 bases fitting TRBD2. CDR1 and CDR2 (germline): MNHEY, SMNVEV (reference sequence). CDR3 size: 15 residues. Trimming removed 5 bases from V and 5 bases from J; junction bases left unmatched: 7. In DNA form, the CDR3 reads TGTGCCAGCAGTAAACTAGCGGGAGGCCTTAACGAGCAGTACTTC. Amino acids: CASSKLAGGLNEQYF.

In its sample, this clone was seen once. The gene calls are TRBV19 and TRBJ1-5; 9 bases map to TRBD1. The ends lost 6 bases at V and 6 bases at J; junction bases unmatched: 9. Germline CDR1 and CDR2: LNHDA and SQIVND (reference sequence). This CDR3 spans 15 amino acids. The CDR3 nucleotides are TGTGCCAGTAGGGCCCAGACAGGGGGAAGTCAGCCCCAGCATTTT. Amino acids: CASRAQTGGSQPQHF.

The chain recombines TRBV10-3 with TRBJ1-6; 7 bases fit TRBD1. The CDR3 extends over 17 amino acids. Germline loops: CDR1 ENHRY, CDR2 SYGVKD. The trim removed 2 bases at V and 4 bases at J, leaving 8 bases unmatched. The CDR3 region is CAISEEGGTEYNSPLHF. The CDR3 DNA sequence: TGTGCCATCAGTGAGGAAGGAGGGACAGAATATAATTCACCCCTCCACTTT.

This clone appeared a few times. V usage is TRBV18 and J usage is TRBJ1-2, with D unclear. Germline CDR1 and CDR2: KGHSH and LQKENI. This CDR3 is 13 amino acids long. Deletions cut 3 bases from V and 2 bases from J, with 7 bases between. The chain's CDR3 is CASSPALNYGYTF. The CDR3 DNA reads TGTGCCAGCTCACCGGCTCTCAACTATGGCTACACCTTC.

The V call is TRBV4-1, the J call TRBJ1-5, with 10 bases aligning to TRBD1. Germline-derived CDR1 and CDR2 are MGHRA and YSYEKL. The CDR3 is made up of 14 amino acids. The junction had 2 bases not matched to a gene; V was cut back by 4 bases and J by 5 bases. CDR3 DNA sequence: TGCGCCAGCAGCCTTGGACAGGGGGATCAGCCCCAGCATTTT. This gives the protein CASSLGQGDQPQHF.

V is TRBV11-2 and J is TRBJ1-2, with 7 bases fitting TRBD1. Germline CDR1 and CDR2: SGHAT and FQNNGV. V dropped 1 base and J dropped 0; count of bases not matched to a gene: 2. This CDR3 region has 15 residues. CDR3 coding DNA: TGTGCCAGCAGCTTAGGAGGGACAGCTAACTATGGCTACACCTTC. It codes for CASSLGGTANYGYTF.